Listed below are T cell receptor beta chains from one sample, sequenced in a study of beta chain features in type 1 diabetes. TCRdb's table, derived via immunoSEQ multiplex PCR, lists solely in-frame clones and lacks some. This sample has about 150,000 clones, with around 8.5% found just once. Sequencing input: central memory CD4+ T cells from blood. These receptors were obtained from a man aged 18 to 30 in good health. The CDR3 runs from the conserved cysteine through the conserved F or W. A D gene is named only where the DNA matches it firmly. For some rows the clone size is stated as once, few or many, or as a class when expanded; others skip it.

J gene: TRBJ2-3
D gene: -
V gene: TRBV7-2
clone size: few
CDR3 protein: CASSLPGRADTQYF
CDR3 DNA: TGTGCCAGCAGCTTGCCAGGCAGGGCAGATACGCAGTATTTT

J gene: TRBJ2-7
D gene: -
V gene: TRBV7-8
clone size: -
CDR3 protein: CASSHGSYEQYF
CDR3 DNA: TGTGCCAGCAGCCACGGGTCCTACGAGCAGTACTTC

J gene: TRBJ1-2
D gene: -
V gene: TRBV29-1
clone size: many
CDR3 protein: CSVVPRAGYGYTF
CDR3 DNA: TGCAGCGTTGTCCCCAGGGCTGGCTATGGCTACACCTTC

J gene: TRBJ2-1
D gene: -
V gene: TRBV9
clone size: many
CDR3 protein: CASSVVGQGNNEQFF
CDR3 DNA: TGTGCCAGCAGCGTAGTCGGGCAGGGTAACAATGAGCAGTTCTTC

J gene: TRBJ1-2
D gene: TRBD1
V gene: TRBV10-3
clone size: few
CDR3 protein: CAISDGGGQGLDGYTF
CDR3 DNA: TGTGCCATCAGTGATGGAGGGGGACAGGGGCTCGATGGCTACACCTTC

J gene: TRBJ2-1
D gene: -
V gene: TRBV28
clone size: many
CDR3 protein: CASSSTSLSSYNEQFF
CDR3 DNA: TGTGCCAGCAGCTCTACTTCATTGAGCTCCTACAATGAGCAGTTCTTC

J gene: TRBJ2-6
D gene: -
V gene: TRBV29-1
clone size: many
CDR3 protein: CSVEEGEKGNVLTF
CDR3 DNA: TGCAGCGTTGAAGAGGGAGAAAAAGGCAACGTCCTGACTTTC

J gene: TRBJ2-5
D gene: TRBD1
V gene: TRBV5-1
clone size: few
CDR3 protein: CASSGGQPGETQYF
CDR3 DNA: TGCGCCAGCAGCGGGGGACAGCCAGGGGAGACCCAGTACTTC

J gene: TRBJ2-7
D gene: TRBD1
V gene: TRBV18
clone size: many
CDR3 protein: CASSRDRAYEQYF
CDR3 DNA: TGTGCCAGCTCGCGGGACAGGGCCTACGAGCAGTACTTC

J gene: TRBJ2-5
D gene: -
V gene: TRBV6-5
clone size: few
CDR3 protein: CASSPGLIAETQYF
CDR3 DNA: TGTGCCAGCAGCCCGGGACTGATAGCTGAGACCCAGTACTTC

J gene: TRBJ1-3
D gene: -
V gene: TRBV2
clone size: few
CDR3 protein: CASSSGGRSGNTIYF
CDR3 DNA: TGTGCCAGCAGCTCCGGGGGACGCTCTGGAAACACCATATATTTT

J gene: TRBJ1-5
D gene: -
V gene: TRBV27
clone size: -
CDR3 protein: CASSLSSGGRRVYQPQHF
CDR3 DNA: TGTGCCAGCAGTTTATCGTCGGGCGGGCGAAGGGTTTACCAGCCCCAGCATTTT

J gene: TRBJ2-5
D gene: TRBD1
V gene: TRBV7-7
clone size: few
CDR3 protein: CASSPGQGSAETQYF
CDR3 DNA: TGTGCTAGCAGCCCCGGACAGGGGTCGGCAGAGACCCAGTACTTC

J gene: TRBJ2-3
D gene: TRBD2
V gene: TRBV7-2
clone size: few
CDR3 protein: CASSPPSGSQYF
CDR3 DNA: TGTGCCAGCAGCCCCCCTAGCGGGTCACAGTATTTT

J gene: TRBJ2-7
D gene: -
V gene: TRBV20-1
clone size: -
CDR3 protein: CSADGGYEQYF
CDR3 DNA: TGCAGTGCAGACGGGGGCTACGAGCAGTACTTC

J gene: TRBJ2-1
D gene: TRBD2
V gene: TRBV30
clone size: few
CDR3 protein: CAWASGGANEQFF
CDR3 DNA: TGTGCCTGGGCTAGCGGGGGGGCCAATGAGCAGTTCTTC

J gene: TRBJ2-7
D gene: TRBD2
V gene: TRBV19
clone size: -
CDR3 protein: CASSIASGGLYEQYF
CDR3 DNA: TGTGCCAGTAGTATAGCTAGCGGGGGCCTCTACGAGCAGTACTTC

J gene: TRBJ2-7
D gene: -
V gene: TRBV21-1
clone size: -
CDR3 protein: CASKKDSYYEQYF
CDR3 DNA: TGTGCCAGCAAAAAGGACTCTTACTACGAGCAGTACTTC

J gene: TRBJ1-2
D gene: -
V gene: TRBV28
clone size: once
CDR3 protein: CASSFHGMSLGYTF
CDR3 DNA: TGTGCCAGCAGTTTTCACGGGATGTCTCTGGGCTACACCTTC

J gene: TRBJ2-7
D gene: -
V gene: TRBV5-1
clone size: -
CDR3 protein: CASSSQGADTYEQYF
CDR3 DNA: TGCGCCAGCAGCTCTCAAGGGGCGGATACCTACGAGCAGTACTTC

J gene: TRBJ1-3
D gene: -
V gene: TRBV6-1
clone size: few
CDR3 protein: CASSPVGNTIYF
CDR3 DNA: TGTGCCAGCTCCCCGGTCGGAAACACCATATATTTT

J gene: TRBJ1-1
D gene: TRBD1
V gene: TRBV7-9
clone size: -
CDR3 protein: CASSLDGTGGREGF
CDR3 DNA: TGTGCCAGCAGCTTAGATGGGACAGGGGGCCGTGAAGGCTTT

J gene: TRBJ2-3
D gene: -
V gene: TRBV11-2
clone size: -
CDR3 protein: CASSLRTDSPDTQYF
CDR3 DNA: TGTGCCAGCAGCTTGAGAACTGACTCCCCAGATACGCAGTATTTT

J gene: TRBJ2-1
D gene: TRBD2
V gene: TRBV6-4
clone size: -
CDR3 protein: CASSAEGGPYEQFF
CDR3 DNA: TGTGCCAGCAGTGCGGAGGGAGGGCCCTATGAGCAGTTCTTC

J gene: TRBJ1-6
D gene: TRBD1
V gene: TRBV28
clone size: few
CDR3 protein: CASSTTGGKWSPLHF
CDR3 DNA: TGTGCCAGCAGTACGACAGGGGGCAAGTGGTCACCCCTCCACTTT

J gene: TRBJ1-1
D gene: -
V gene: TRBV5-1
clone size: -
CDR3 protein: CASSLATGVTEAFF
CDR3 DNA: TGCGCCAGCAGCTTGGCCACGGGGGTCACTGAAGCTTTCTTT

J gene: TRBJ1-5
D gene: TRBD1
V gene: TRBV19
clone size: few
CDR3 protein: CASSTGQGGNQPQHF
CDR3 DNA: TGTGCCAGTAGTACGGGACAGGGCGGCAATCAGCCCCAGCATTTT

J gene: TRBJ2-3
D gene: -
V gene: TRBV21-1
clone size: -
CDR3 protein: CASTQGHTDTQYF
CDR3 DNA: TGTGCCAGCACGCAGGGCCACACAGATACGCAGTATTTT

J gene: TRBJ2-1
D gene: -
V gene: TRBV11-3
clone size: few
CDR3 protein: CASNLQGSNEQFF
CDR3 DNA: TGTGCCAGCAACCTACAGGGCTCGAATGAGCAGTTCTTC